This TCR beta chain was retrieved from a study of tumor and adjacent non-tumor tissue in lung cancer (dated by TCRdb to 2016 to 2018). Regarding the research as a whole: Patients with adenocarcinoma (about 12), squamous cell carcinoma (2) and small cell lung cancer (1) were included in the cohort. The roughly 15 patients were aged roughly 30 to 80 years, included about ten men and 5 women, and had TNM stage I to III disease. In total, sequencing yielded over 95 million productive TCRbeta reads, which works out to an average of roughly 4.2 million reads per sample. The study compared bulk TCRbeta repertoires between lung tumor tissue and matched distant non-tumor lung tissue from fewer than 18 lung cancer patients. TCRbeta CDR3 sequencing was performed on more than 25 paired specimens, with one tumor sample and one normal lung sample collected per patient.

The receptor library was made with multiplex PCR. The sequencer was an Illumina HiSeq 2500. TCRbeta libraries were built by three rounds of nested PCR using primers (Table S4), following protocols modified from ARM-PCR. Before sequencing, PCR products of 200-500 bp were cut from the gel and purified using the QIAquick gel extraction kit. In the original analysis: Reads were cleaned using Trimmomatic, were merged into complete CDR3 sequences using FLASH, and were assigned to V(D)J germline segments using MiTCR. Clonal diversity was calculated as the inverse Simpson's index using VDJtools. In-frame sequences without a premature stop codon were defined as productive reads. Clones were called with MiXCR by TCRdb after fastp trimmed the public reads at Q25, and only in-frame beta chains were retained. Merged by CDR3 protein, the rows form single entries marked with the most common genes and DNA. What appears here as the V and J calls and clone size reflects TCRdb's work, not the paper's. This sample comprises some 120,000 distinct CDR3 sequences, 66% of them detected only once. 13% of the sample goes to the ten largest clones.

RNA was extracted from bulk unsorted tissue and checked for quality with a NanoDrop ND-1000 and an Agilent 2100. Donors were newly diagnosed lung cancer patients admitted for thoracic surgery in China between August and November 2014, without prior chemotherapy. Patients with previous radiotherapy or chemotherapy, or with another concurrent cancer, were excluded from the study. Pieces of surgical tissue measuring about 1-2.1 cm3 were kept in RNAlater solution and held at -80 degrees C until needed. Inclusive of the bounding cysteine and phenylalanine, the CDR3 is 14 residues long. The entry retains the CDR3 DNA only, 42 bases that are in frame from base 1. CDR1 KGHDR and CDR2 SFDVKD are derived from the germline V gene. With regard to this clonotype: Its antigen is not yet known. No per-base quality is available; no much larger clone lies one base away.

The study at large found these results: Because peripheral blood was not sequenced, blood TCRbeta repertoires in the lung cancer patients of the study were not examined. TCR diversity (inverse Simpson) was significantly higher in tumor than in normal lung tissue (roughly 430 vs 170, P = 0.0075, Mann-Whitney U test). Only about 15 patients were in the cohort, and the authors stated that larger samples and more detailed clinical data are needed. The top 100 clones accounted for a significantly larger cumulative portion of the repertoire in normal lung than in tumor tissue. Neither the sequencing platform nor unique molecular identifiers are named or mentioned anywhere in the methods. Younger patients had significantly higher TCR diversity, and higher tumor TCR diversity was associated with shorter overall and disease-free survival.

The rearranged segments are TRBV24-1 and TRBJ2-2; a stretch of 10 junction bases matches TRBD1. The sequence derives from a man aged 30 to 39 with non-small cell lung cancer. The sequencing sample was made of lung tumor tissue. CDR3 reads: CVTRQGAHTGELFF. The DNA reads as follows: TGTGTAACCAGACAGGGGGCGCACACCGGGGAGCTGTTTTTT.